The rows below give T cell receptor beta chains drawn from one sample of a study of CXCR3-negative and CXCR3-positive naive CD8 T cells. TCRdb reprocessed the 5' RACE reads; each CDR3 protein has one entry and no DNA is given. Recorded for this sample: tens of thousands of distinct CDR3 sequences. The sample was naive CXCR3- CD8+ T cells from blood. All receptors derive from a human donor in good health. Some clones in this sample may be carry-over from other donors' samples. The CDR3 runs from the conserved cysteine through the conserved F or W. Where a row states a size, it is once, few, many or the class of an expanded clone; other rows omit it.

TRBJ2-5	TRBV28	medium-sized	CASAATSGGVVTQYF
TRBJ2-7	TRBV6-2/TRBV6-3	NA	CASSAGTGYYEQYF
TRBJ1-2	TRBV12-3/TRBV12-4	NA	CASSLGGTGYTF
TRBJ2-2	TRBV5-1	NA	CASSFPLEGGSTGELFF
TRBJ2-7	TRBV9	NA	CASSVATDTYEQYF
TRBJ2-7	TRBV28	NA	CASRNLQASSAYEQYF
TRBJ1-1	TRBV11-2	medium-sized	CASSLDLGRVNTEAFF
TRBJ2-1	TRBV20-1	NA	CSALVLGGQSYNEQFF
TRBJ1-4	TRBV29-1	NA	CSVSVDSSNEKLFF
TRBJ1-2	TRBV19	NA	CARPPGPDYGYTF
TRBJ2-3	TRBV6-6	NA	CASSTSGGDTQYF
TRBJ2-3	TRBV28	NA	CASALAATDTQYF
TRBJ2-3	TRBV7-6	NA	CASSDRGRSTDTQYF
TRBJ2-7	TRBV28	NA	CASSSTDSYEQYF
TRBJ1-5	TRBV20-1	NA	CSALPAGSEIQPQHF
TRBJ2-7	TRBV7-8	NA	CASSLRAGVREQYF
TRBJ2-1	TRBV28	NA	CASSLLGHVGGGSYNEQFF
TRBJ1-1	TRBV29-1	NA	CSVDSGDNTEAFF
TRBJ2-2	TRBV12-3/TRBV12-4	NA	CASSLGGQYTGELFF
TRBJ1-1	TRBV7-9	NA	CASSLGYGQGGTEAFF
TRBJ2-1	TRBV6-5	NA	CASSYSTVNEQFF
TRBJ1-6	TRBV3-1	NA	CASSQEETYNSPLHF
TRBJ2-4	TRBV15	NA	CATSKPGTGQAKNIQYF
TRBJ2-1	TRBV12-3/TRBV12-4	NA	CASSGDRESSYNEQFF
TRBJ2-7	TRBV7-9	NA	CASSQTTDSPYEQYF
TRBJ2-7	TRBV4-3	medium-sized	CASSQDRGDGWEQYF
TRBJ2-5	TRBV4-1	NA	CASSRTEGPQETQYF
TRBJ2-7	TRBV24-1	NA	CATSDLPAAGTFYEQYF
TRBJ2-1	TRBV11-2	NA	CASSLPGLAGGYYNEQFF
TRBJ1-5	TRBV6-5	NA	CASSYRDPRQPQHF
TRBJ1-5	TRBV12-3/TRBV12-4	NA	CASSSTGMSNQPQHF
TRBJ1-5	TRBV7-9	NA	CASSPSGGPWPQHF
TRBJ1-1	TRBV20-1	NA	CSARVSGTGNTEAFF
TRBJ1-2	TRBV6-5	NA	CASSYSILDKNGYTF
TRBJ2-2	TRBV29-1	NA	CSVQSGTPNTGELFF
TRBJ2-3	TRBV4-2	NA	CASSQHSTDTQYF
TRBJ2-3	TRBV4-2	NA	CASSGAGTDTQYF
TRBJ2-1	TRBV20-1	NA	CSATGLAGGGGYNEQFF
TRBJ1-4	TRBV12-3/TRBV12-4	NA	CASSLTGTNEKLFF
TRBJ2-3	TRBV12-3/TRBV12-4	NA	CATSRGAEEDTQYF
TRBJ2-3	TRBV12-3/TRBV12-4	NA	CASSFQGGTDTQYF
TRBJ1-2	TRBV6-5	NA	CASSYSPTEVLYNYGYTF
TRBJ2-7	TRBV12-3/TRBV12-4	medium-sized	CASSLGQDLYEQYF
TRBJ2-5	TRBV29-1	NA	CSGGPFSGGAQETQYF
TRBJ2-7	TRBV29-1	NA	CSVRGGQSTSYEQYF
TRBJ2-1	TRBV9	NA	CASSVGPEQFF
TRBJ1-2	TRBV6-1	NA	CASSDRGENGYTF
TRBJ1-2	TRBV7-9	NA	CASSLDYYGYTF
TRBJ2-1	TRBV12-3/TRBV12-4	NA	CASSPLRGRDEQFF
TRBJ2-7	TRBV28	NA	CASSLAPGTASYEQYF
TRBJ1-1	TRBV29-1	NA	CSVKAHGGTEAFF
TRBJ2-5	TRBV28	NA	CASSPIDRAETQYF
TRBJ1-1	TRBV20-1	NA	CSARNSDRTNTEAFF
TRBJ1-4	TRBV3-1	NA	CASTHAGAMNEKLFF
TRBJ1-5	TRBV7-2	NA	CASSLRSSQAGEPQHF
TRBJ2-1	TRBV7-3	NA	CASSPIAGAVSSYNEQFF
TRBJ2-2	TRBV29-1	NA	CSVETGTTEHGELFF
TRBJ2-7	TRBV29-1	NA	CSVETGNYEQYF
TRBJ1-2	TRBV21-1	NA	CASSQDSYGYTF
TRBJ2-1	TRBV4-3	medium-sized	CASSQTGLPQQFF